The T cell receptor beta chain described here comes from a study of human T cells and chemical hapten exposure. Study-level background: Researchers reported sensitizing a 2 cm by 2 cm upper inner arm skin site with 2% DPC. General study points: Patch test score tracked positively with PT1 expanded TCR counts.

Trimming pared 5 bases from V and 3 bases from J, leaving 13 bases between. The CDR3 covers 15 residues. Germline assignment: CDR1 SGHDN and CDR2 FVKESK. TCRdb independently ran MiXCR on the RACE reads; one entry per CDR3 protein. The table lists 80,000 to 95,000 distinct CDR3 sequences, roughly a tenth of them singletons. This clonotype has ten or more counts. What it binds is not known. Time point denoted: pre-sensitization, week 0. Indicated treatment: therapeutic diphenylcyclopropenone sensitization with weekly scalp DPC. Unfractionated whole blood yielded total RNA. The sample here was whole blood, taken in connection with sensitization to the hapten diphenylcyclopropenone (DPC). The clonotype originates from a woman in her thirties or forties with alopecia areata. Some clones in this sample may be carry-over from other donors' samples. The chain links TRBV14 to TRBJ2-2; D might be TRBD2 (6 bases). CDR3 residues: CASSKPGGHTGELFF. The CDR3 DNA sequence: TGTGCCAGCAGCAAACCCGGGGGACACACCGGGGAGCTGTTTTTT.